These T cell receptor beta chains were read from a single sample in a study of a mutant IDH1 vaccine in newly diagnosed glioma. These receptors are not linked to any known antigen. This table comes from immunoSEQ multiplex PCR, and its TCRdb copy is limited to in-frame clones, with some not included. The sample includes about 54,000 clones, around 80% seen only once; the top ten take over 4%. Sequenced here: PBMCs, sampled from a glioma patient whose treatment included an IDH1 peptide vaccine. All receptors come from a woman aged 18-30 years with glioma. Both conserved end residues are part of each CDR3. D genes are given only for firm matches. Expanded clones get a size class; other rows say once, few or many, or leave the size out.

TRBJ1-3 | . | TRBV7-9 | TRBD1 | CASTNRGLGNTIYF | TGTGCCAGCACCAACAGGGGGCTAGGAAACACCATATATTTT
TRBJ1-4 | . | TRBV11-3 | TRBD1 | CASSLGTGTNEKLFF | TGTGCCAGCAGCTTAGGGACAGGGACTAATGAAAAACTGTTTTTT
TRBJ2-7 | . | TRBV5-4 | . | CASSLYPRGRTGEQYF | TGTGCCAGCAGCTTGTACCCCCGTGGGAGGACGGGCGAGCAGTACTTC
TRBJ1-4 | . | TRBV19 | TRBD1 | CASRKGARDEKLFF | TGTGCCAGTAGGAAGGGGGCGCGTGATGAAAAACTGTTTTTT
TRBJ1-2 | . | TRBV2 | . | CASSGRSNYGYTF | TGTGCCAGCAGTGGTAGGTCTAACTATGGCTACACCTTC
TRBJ2-7 | . | TRBV2 | . | CASSPTVWGEQYF | TGTGCCAGCAGTCCGACAGTGTGGGGTGAGCAGTACTTC
TRBJ2-2 | . | TRBV7-3 | TRBD2 | CASSRLGRETGELFF | TGTGCCAGCAGCCGACTAGGGAGGGAGACCGGGGAGCTGTTTTTT
TRBJ2-3 | once | TRBV19 | TRBD2 | CASSQGLAETTDTQYF | TGTGCCAGTAGTCAAGGACTAGCGGAGACCACAGATACGCAGTATTTT
TRBJ2-5 | . | TRBV5-1 | TRBD1 | CASSFRQGARETQYF | TGCGCCAGCAGCTTCCGGCAGGGGGCAAGGGAGACCCAGTACTTC
TRBJ1-6 | . | TRBV5-6 | . | CASATWGILVPLHF | TGTGCCAGCGCAACGTGGGGGATTCTGGTCCCCCTCCACTTT
TRBJ2-7 | . | TRBV6-1 | TRBD2 | CASSDPRLAGYEQYF | TGTGCCAGCAGTGACCCTAGACTAGCGGGTTACGAGCAGTACTTC
TRBJ1-1 | . | TRBV7-9 | . | CASHHQANPNTEAFF | TGTGCCAGCCACCATCAAGCTAATCCCAACACTGAAGCTTTCTTT
TRBJ1-6 | . | TRBV7-9 | . | CASSPVNSPLHF | TGTGCCAGCAGCCCGGTTAATTCACCCCTCCACTTT
TRBJ1-1 | . | TRBV5-1 | . | CASSLRTAGGTEAFF | TGCGCCAGCAGCTTGCGGACCGCTGGGGGCACTGAAGCTTTCTTT
TRBJ2-6 | . | TRBV25-1 | TRBD1 | CASSDGRGPGANVLTF | TGTGCCAGCAGTGATGGTAGGGGGCCTGGGGCCAACGTCCTGACTTTC
TRBJ1-2 | . | TRBV19 | . | CASSMPGQWIYGYTF | TGTGCCAGTAGTATGCCCGGACAGTGGATCTATGGCTACACCTTC
TRBJ2-7 | . | TRBV12-1 | . | CASEKSGPYEQYF | TGTGCCAGCGAAAAGTCGGGACCTTACGAGCAGTACTTC
TRBJ2-5 | . | TRBV5-1 | TRBD2 | CASSLSNPGLAGETQYF | TGCGCCAGCAGCTTATCTAACCCGGGACTAGCGGGAGAGACCCAGTACTTC
TRBJ2-7 | . | TRBV19 | TRBD1 | CASSEARDRGYEQYF | TGTGCCAGTAGCGAAGCCCGGGACAGGGGCTACGAGCAGTACTTC
TRBJ2-3 | . | TRBV30 | TRBD2 | CAWSVVRLAGGTITDTQYF | TGTGCCTGGAGTGTAGTGCGACTAGCGGGAGGGACGATCACAGATACGCAGTATTTT
TRBJ2-2 | few | TRBV7-9 | . | CASSLAGKAGELFF | TGTGCCAGCAGCTTAGCAGGGAAGGCCGGGGAGCTGTTTTTT
TRBJ2-1 | . | TRBV5-6 | . | CASRGRGQIYNEQFF | TGTGCCAGCAGGGGCAGGGGCCAAATCTACAATGAGCAGTTCTTC
TRBJ1-2 | few | TRBV25-1 | . | CASREDGYTF | TGTGCCAGCAGGGAGGATGGCTACACCTTC
TRBJ1-5 | . | TRBV2 | TRBD1 | CASSAGTANNQPQHF | TGTGCCAGCAGCGCGGGGACAGCGAACAATCAGCCCCAGCATTTT
TRBJ2-2 | . | TRBV2 | . | CASSEIARLRGSTGELFF | TGTGCCAGCAGTGAAATCGCGAGACTAAGGGGGAGCACCGGGGAGCTGTTTTTT
TRBJ2-1 | . | TRBV6-1 | . | CASRSPARLGNEQFF | TGTGCCAGCAGATCCCCCGCTAGGTTGGGGAATGAGCAGTTCTTC
TRBJ2-5 | . | TRBV5-1 | . | CASSGDTLPQETQYF | TGCGCCAGCAGCGGGGACACTCTACCGCAAGAGACCCAGTACTTC
TRBJ2-7 | . | TRBV28 | TRBD2 | CASSPPSGGSYEQYF | TGTGCCAGCAGCCCCCCCTCGGGAGGCTCCTACGAGCAGTACTTC
TRBJ1-3 | . | TRBV6-6 | . | CATSFRGGRSGNTIYF | TGTGCCACTTCTTTCCGGGGCGGGCGCTCTGGAAACACCATATATTTT
TRBJ2-7 | . | TRBV7-9 | TRBD1 | CASSTGTGEEQYF | TGTGCCAGCAGCACGGGGACAGGGGAAGAGCAGTACTTC
TRBJ1-1 | . | TRBV5-1 | . | CASSLKGPNTEAFF | TGCGCCAGCAGCTTGAAGGGGCCGAACACTGAAGCTTTCTTT
TRBJ2-7 | . | TRBV7-6 | . | CASSLLDSSYEQYF | TGTGCCAGCAGCTTATTGGACAGCTCCTACGAGCAGTACTTC
TRBJ1-1 | . | TRBV5-1 | . | CASSLGAPTEAFF | TGCGCCAGCAGCCTCGGGGCGCCCACTGAAGCTTTCTTT
TRBJ1-5 | once | TRBV27 | . | CASRPGSSNQPQHF | TGTGCCAGCAGGCCAGGGTCTAGCAATCAGCCCCAGCATTTT
TRBJ2-5 | . | TRBV9 | . | CASSVEPMETQYF | TGTGCCAGCAGCGTGGAACCCATGGAGACCCAGTACTTC
TRBJ2-5 | . | TRBV5-1 | TRBD2 | CASRRAVAGGGETQYF | TGCGCCAGTAGACGCGCGGTCGCGGGGGGAGGAGAGACCCAGTACTTC
TRBJ1-1 | . | TRBV19 | TRBD1 | CASGQGALLEAFF | TGTGCCAGTGGACAGGGGGCTCTTCTCGAAGCTTTCTTT
TRBJ2-6 | . | TRBV19 | TRBD1 | CASSRQGAGGANVLTF | TGTGCCAGTAGTCGGCAGGGGGCAGGAGGGGCCAACGTCCTGACTTTC
TRBJ1-2 | . | TRBV6-5 | . | CASSYGQHYGYTF | TGTGCCAGCAGTTACGGACAACACTATGGCTACACCTTC
TRBJ1-2 | . | TRBV19 | TRBD1 | CASTRTGMIHGYTF | TGTGCCAGTACCCGGACAGGGATGATCCATGGCTACACCTTC
TRBJ1-3 | once | TRBV2 | . | CASSETRGVGNTIYF | TGTGCCAGCAGTGAAACGAGGGGCGTTGGAAACACCATATATTTT
TRBJ1-5 | . | TRBV6-6 | . | CASSYGPNQPQHF | TGTGCCAGCAGTTACGGCCCAAATCAGCCCCAGCATTTT
TRBJ2-3 | . | TRBV10-2 | . | CASSEWRTDTQYF | TGCGCCAGCAGTGAATGGAGGACAGATACGCAGTATTTT
TRBJ2-7 | . | TRBV18 | TRBD2 | CASSRGGRGSYEQYF | TGTGCCAGCTCCCGGGGAGGGCGGGGCTCCTACGAGCAGTACTTC
TRBJ1-1 | . | TRBV7-2 | TRBD1 | CASRPFWTGVAEAFF | TGTGCCAGCAGACCCTTCTGGACAGGGGTCGCTGAAGCTTTCTTT
TRBJ2-5 | . | TRBV25-1 | . | CASSLKETQYF | TGTGCCAGCAGCTTAAAAGAGACCCAGTACTTC
TRBJ2-3 | . | TRBV19 | TRBD1 | CASSRDRETDTQYF | TGTGCCAGTAGCCGGGACAGGGAGACAGATACGCAGTATTTT
TRBJ1-2 | . | TRBV5-1 | . | CASSWGGDSITANYGYTF | TGCGCCAGCAGCTGGGGGGGGGACTCCATTACTGCTAACTATGGCTACACCTTC
TRBJ1-1 | . | TRBV5-1 | . | CASSSGGPSTEAFF | TGCGCCAGCAGCTCCGGGGGGCCGAGCACTGAAGCTTTCTTT
TRBJ2-1 | . | TRBV25-1 | . | CASSESARYNNEQFF | TGTGCCAGCAGTGAGTCGGCGAGGTATAACAATGAGCAGTTCTTC
TRBJ2-1 | . | TRBV5-1 | . | CASSLGNEQFF | TGCGCCAGCAGCTTGGGCAATGAGCAGTTCTTC
TRBJ2-5 | . | TRBV5-4 | . | CASSLGGQETQYF | TGTGCCAGCAGCTTGGGGGGACAAGAGACCCAGTACTTC
TRBJ2-2 | once | TRBV7-8 | TRBD2 | CASSFGTTGTGELFF | TGTGCCAGCAGCTTCGGGACTACGGGCACCGGGGAGCTGTTTTTT
TRBJ1-2 | once | TRBV4-3 | . | CASSQRDRANYGYTF | TGCGCCAGCAGCCAACGCGACAGAGCTAACTATGGCTACACCTTC
TRBJ2-5 | . | TRBV7-2 | TRBD2 | CASSLARNRRGNIQETQYF | TGTGCCAGCAGCTTAGCTCGTAATCGGCGGGGGAATATACAAGAGACCCAGTACTTC
TRBJ2-7 | . | TRBV5-4 | TRBD2 | CASSHLTSGLREQYF | TGTGCCAGCAGCCACCTAACTAGCGGACTAAGGGAGCAGTACTTC
TRBJ2-3 | once | TRBV5-4 | TRBD2 | CASSRPGLAEQDTQYF | TGTGCCAGCAGCCGCCCGGGACTAGCGGAACAAGATACGCAGTATTTT